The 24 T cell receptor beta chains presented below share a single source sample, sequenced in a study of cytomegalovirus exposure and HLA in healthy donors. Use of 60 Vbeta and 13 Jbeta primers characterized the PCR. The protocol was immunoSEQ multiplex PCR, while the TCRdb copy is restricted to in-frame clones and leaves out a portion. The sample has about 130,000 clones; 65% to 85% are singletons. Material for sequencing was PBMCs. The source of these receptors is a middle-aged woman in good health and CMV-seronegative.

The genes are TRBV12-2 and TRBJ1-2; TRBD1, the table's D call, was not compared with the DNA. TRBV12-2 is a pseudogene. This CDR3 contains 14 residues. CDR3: CASRQVGADYGYTF. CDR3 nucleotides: TGTGCAAGTCGTCAAGTGGGGGCAGACTATGGCTACACCTTC.

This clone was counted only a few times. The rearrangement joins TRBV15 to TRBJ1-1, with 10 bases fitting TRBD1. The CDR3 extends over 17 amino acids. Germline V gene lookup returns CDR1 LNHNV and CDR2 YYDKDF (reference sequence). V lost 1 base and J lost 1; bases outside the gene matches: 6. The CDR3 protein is CATSRVNRDRGNTEAFF. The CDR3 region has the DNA TGTGCCACCAGCAGAGTTAACCGGGACAGGGGGAACACTGAAGCTTTCTTT.

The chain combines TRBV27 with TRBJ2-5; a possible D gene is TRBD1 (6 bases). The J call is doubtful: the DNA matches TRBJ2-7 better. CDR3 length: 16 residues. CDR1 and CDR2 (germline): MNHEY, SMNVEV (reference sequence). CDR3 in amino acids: CASISTGGGPSYEQYF. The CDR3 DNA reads TGTGCCAGCATCTCTACGGGTGGGGGCCCCTCCTACGAGCAGTACTTC.

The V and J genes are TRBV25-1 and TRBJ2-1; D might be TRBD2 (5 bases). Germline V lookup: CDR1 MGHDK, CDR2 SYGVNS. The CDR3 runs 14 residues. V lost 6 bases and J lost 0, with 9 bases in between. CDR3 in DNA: TGTGCCAGCAGCCTAGGGAGCTCCTACAATGAGCAGTTCTTC. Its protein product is CASSLGSSYNEQFF.

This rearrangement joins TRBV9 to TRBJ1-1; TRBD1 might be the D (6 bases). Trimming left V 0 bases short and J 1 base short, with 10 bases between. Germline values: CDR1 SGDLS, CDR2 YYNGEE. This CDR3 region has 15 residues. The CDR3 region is CASSVVTGKNTEAFF. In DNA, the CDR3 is TGTGCCAGCAGCGTAGTGACAGGCAAGAACACTGAAGCTTTCTTT.

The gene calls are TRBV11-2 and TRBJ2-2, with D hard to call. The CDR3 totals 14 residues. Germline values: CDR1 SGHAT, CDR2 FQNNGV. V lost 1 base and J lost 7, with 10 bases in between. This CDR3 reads CASSLAPGSGELFF. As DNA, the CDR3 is TGTGCCAGCAGCTTAGCGCCAGGTAGCGGGGAGCTGTTTTTT.

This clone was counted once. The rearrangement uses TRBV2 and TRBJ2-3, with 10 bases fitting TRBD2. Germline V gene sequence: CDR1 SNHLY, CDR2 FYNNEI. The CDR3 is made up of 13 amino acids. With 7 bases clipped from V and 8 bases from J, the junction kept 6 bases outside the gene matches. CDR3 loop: CASKLAGDVTQYF. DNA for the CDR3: TGTGCCAGCAAGCTAGCGGGAGATGTTACGCAGTATTTT.

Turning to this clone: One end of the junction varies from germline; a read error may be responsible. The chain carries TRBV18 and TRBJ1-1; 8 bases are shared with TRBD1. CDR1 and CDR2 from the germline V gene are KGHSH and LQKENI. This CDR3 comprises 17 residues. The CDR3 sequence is CASSPTTGGAVNIEAFF. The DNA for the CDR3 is TGTGCCAGCTCACCAACAACAGGGGGAGCCGTGAACATTGAAGCTTTCTTT.

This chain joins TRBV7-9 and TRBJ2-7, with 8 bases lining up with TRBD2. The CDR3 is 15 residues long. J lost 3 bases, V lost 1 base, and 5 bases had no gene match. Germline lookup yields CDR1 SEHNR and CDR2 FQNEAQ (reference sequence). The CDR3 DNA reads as TGTGCCAGCAGCTTAGACGGGGGGGTCGGCTACGAGCAGTACTTC. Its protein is CASSLDGGVGYEQYF.

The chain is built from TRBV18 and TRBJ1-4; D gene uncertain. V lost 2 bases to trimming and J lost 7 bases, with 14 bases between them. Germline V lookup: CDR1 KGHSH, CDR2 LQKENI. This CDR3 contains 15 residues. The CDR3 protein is CASSPLREAREKLFF. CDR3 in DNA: TGTGCCAGCTCACCATTGCGGGAAGCCCGTGAAAAACTGTTTTTT.

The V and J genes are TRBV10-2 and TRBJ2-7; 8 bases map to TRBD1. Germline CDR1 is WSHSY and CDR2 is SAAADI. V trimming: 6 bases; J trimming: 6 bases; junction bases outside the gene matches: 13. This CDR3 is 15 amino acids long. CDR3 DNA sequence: TGCGCCAGCAGGCCCGCGGACAGGGAGCTGGGCGAGCAGTACTTC. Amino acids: CASRPADRELGEQYF.

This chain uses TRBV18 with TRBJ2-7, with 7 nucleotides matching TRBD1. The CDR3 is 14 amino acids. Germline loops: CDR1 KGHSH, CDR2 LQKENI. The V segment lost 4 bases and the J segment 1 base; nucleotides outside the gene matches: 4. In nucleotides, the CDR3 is TGTGCCAGCTCACTCCGACAGGGTTCCTACGAGCAGTACTTC. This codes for CASSLRQGSYEQYF.

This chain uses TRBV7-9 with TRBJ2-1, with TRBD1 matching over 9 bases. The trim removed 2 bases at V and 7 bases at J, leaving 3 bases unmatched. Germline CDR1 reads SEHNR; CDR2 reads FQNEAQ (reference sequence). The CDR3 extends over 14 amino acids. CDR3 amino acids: CASSLSDRGNEQFF. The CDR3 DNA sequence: TGTGCCAGCAGCTTATCAGACAGGGGGAATGAGCAGTTCTTC.

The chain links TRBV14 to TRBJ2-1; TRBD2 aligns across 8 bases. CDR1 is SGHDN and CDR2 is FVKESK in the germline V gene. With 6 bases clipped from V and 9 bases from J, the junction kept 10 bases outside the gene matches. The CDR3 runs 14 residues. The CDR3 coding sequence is TGTGCCAGCAGTTTCTCTGGTGCGGGGGGTGAGCAGTTCTTC. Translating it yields CASSFSGAGGEQFF.

The CDR3, as DNA: TGTGCCAGCAGCCCGGGAGGATTTTCCAACGAGCAGTACTTC. Protein product: CASSPGGFSNEQYF. V and J are TRBV28 and TRBJ2-7, with TRBD2 matching 7 bases. The ends lost 6 bases at V and 5 bases at J; junction bases unmatched: 10. Germline CDR1 reads MDHEN; CDR2 reads SYDVKM. The CDR3 runs to 14 residues.

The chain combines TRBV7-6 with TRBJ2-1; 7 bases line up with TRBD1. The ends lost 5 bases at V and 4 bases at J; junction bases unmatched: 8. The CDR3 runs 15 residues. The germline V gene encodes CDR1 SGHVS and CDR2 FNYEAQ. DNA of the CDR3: TGTGCCAGCAGCCCGGTCGGGACAGCTTACAATGAGCAGTTCTTC. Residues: CASSPVGTAYNEQFF.

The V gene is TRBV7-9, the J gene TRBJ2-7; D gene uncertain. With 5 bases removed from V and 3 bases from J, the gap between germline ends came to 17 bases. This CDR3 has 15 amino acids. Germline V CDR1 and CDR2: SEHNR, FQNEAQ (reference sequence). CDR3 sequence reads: CASSLSSEAIYEQYF. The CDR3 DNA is TGTGCCAGCAGCCTCTCGAGTGAGGCGATCTACGAGCAGTACTTC.

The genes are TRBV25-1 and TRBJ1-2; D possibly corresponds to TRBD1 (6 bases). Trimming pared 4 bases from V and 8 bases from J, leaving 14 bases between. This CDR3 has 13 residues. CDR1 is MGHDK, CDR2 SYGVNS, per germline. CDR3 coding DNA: TGTGCCAGCAGTGGACAGGCCGCCCGGGGCTACACCTTC. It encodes CASSGQAARGYTF.

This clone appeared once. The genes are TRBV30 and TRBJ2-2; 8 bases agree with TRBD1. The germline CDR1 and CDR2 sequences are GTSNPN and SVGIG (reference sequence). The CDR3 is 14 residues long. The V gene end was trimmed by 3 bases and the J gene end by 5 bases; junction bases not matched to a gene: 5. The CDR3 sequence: CAWRSQGATGELFF. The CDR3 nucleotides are TGTGCCTGGAGATCCCAGGGGGCAACCGGGGAGCTGTTTTTT.

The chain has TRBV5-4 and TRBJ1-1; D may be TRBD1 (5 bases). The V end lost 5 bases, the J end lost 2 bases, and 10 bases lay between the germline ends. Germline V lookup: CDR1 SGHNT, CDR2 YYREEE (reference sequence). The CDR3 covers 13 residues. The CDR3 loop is CASRATGNTEAFF. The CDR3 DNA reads TGTGCCAGCAGAGCAACAGGTAACACTGAAGCTTTCTTT.

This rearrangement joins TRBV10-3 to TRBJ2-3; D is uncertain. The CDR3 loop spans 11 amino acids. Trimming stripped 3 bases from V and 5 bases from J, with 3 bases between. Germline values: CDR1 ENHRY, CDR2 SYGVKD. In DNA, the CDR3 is TGTGCCATCAGTGATCAAGATACGCAGTATTTT. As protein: CAISDQDTQYF.

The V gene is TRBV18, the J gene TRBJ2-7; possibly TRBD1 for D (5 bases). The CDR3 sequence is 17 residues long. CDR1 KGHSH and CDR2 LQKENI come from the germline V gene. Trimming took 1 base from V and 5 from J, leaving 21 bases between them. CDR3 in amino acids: CASSPLPRLQGLDEQYF. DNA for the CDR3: TGTGCCAGCTCACCACTGCCCCGGTTGCAGGGTCTAGACGAGCAGTACTTC.

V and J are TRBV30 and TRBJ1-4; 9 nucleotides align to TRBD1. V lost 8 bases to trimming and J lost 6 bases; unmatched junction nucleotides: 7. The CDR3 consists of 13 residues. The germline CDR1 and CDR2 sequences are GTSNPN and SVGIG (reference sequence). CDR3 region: CAGQQGADEKLFF. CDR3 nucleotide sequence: TGTGCCGGGCAACAGGGGGCGGATGAAAAACTGTTTTTT. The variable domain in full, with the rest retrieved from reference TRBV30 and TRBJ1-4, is SQTIHQWPATLVQPVGSPLSLECTVEGTSNPNLYWYRQAAGRGLQLLFYSVGIGQISSEVPQNLSASRPQDRQFILSSKKLLLSDSGFYLCAGQQGADEKLFFGSGTQLSVL.

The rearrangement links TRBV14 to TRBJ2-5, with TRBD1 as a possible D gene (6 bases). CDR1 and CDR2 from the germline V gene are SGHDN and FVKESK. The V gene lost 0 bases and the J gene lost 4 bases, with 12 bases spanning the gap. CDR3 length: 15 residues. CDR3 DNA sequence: TGTGCCAGCAGCCAAGATTTAAACAGGGCAGAGACCCAGTACTTC. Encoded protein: CASSQDLNRAETQYF.